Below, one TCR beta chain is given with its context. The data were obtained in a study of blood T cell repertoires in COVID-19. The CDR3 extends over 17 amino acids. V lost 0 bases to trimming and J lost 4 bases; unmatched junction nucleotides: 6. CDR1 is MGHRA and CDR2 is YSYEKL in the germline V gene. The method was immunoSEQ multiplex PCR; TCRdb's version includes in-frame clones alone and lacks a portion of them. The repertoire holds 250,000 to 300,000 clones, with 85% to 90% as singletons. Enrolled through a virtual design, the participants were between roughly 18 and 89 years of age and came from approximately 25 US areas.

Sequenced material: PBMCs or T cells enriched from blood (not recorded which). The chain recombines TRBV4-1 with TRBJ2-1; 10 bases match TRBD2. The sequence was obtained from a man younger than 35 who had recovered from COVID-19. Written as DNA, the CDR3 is TGCGCCAGCAGCCAAGATTACCCTAGCGGGGGTTACAATGAGCAGTTCTTC. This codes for CASSQDYPSGGYNEQFF.